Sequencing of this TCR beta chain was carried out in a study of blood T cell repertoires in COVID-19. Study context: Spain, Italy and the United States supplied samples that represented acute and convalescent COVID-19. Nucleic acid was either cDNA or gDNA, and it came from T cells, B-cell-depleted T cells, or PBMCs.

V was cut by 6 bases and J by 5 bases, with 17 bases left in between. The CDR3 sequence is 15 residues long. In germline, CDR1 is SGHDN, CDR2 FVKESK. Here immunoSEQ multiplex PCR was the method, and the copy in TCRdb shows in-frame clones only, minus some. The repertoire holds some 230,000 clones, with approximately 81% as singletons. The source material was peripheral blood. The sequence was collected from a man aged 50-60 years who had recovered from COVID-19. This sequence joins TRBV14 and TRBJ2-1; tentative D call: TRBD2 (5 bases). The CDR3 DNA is TGTGCCAGCAGGCCTCAAGTAGCGATGAACAATGAGCAGTTCTTC. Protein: CASRPQVAMNNEQFF.